These T cell receptor beta chains were read from a single sample in a study of sequential checkpoint blockade in melanoma. Profiled with immunoSEQ multiplex PCR; TCRdb holds only in-frame clones, not every one. Altogether about 40,000 clones are present, roughly 90% being singletons, with the ten largest covering roughly 12%. Sample: CD8+ T cells sorted from blood (inferred from file names), taken from a patient given nivolumab and ipilimumab in sequence. Receptors originate from a human donor with melanoma. The CDR3 runs from the conserved cysteine through the conserved F or W. Fields, in order: clone size, J gene, V gene, D gene, CDR3 DNA, CDR3 protein. D genes are given only for firm matches. Clone size, where shown, is once, few, many, or a class for clones that have expanded.

once,TRBJ2-7,TRBV18,TRBD1,TGTGCCAGCTCACCAACCCGGGACAGGCACTACGAGCAGTACTTC,CASSPTRDRHYEQYF
.,TRBJ2-7,TRBV18,TRBD2,TGTGCCAGCTCACCACCGGGGACTAGCGGAAGCTCCTACGAGCAGTACTTC,CASSPPGTSGSSYEQYF
.,TRBJ1-1,TRBV10-1,TRBD1,TGCGCCAGCAGTGCATTCGGGACAGGGGCTTTGAACACTGAAGCTTTCTTT,CASSAFGTGALNTEAFF
.,TRBJ2-5,TRBV30,TRBD1,TGTGCCTGGAGTGAGGGACAGGGATGGCAGACCCAGTACTTC,CAWSEGQGWQTQYF
.,TRBJ2-3,TRBV28,TRBD2,TGTGCCAGCACCCCGGAGGGTCTAGCGGGAGAATCCGATACGCAGTATTTT,CASTPEGLAGESDTQYF
.,TRBJ2-1,TRBV19,TRBD2,TGTGCCAGTACGGGCCTCGGGGGGATTAAACCCCACAATGAGCAGTTCTTC,CASTGLGGIKPHNEQFF
.,TRBJ2-1,TRBV27,.,TGTGCCAGCAGTTCAGCGGGCAATGAGCAGTTCTTC,CASSSAGNEQFF
.,TRBJ2-7,TRBV9,TRBD1,TGTGCCAGCAGCGGACAGGGGTACGAGCAGTACTTC,CASSGQGYEQYF
large,TRBJ1-4,TRBV7-9,.,TGTGCCAGCAGCTTAGGGGACATACACGAAAAACTGTTTTTT,CASSLGDIHEKLFF
.,TRBJ2-2,TRBV5-6,.,TGTGCCAGCAGAAACCATCCCTCAGGGGATTGGGGATCCGGGGAGCTGTTTTTT,CASRNHPSGDWGSGELFF
.,TRBJ1-1,TRBV5-1,.,TGCGCCAGCAGCTTGTTTGGACAGACTGAAGCTTTCTTT,CASSLFGQTEAFF
.,TRBJ2-1,TRBV7-3,.,TGTGCCAGCAGCGCGTCTCGGACAGTATACAATGAGCAGTTCTTC,CASSASRTVYNEQFF
once,TRBJ1-2,TRBV7-9,.,TGTGCCAGCAGCTTGGTGGGACTCTATGGCTACACCTTC,CASSLVGLYGYTF
.,TRBJ2-7,TRBV13,TRBD2,TGTGCCAGCAGCCCAAGGCGACTAGCGGGCCTGGGGTTTTACGAGCAGTACTTC,CASSPRRLAGLGFYEQYF
.,TRBJ2-7,TRBV4-1,.,TGCGCCAGCAGCCAAGTAACTCCCTCCCGCGAGCAGTACTTC,CASSQVTPSREQYF
.,TRBJ2-1,TRBV28,TRBD2,TGTGCCAGCTCGGGACTAGCGGTTTACAATGAGCAGTTCTTC,CASSGLAVYNEQFF
once,TRBJ1-5,TRBV5-1,TRBD1,TGCGCCAGCAGCACCGGGACAGGGGTGTTTCAGCCCCAGCATTTT,CASSTGTGVFQPQHF
.,TRBJ2-1,TRBV27,TRBD2,TGTGCCAGCAGTTTATATCCTAGCGGGAGTCAGGGTGAGCAGTTCTTC,CASSLYPSGSQGEQFF
.,TRBJ1-1,TRBV6-5,.,TGTGCCAGCAGCCAAGCCTCGGGGGAGGGCACTGAAGCTTTCTTT,CASSQASGEGTEAFF
.,TRBJ2-3,TRBV19,TRBD2,TGTGCCAGTAGTATTCTAAGGCTAGCGGGAGGGGACACAGATACGCAGTATTTT,CASSILRLAGGDTDTQYF
.,TRBJ2-3,TRBV27,TRBD2,TGTGCCAGCAGCCGACTAGCGGGGAGAGCCACAGATACGCAGTATTTT,CASSRLAGRATDTQYF
.,TRBJ1-1,TRBV7-6,.,TGTGCCAGCAGCTTTAGCGAAGGATCGACTGAAGCTTTCTTT,CASSFSEGSTEAFF
once,TRBJ2-2,TRBV10-1,.,TGCGCCAGCTCCGGTAGCAGGGCAACCGGGGAGCTGTTTTTT,CASSGSRATGELFF
.,TRBJ2-7,TRBV27,TRBD2,TGTGCCAGCAGTTTAGGCTCAGCGGGAGTAAACGAGCAGTACTTC,CASSLGSAGVNEQYF
.,TRBJ2-1,TRBV14,TRBD2,TGTGCCAGCAGCCAAGAGAGACTAGCGGTGTACAATGAGCAGTTCTTC,CASSQERLAVYNEQFF
.,TRBJ2-3,TRBV27,TRBD2,TGTGCCAGCAGATCTAGCGGGAGGCTTCCCACAGATACGCAGTATTTT,CASRSSGRLPTDTQYF
.,TRBJ1-5,TRBV7-9,TRBD1,TGTGCCAGCAGCCCCCAGGGGGCAAGTCAGCCCCAGCATTTT,CASSPQGASQPQHF